Presented here are 5 T cell receptor beta chains from one specimen sequenced in a study of shared clonotypes between healthy human individuals. It was CD45RO-negative cells, positively selected for CCR7, that made up naive CD8 cells, with terminally differentiated effector memory CD45RA+ cells excluded. TCRdb keeps only in-frame clones here, not all; method: immunoSEQ multiplex PCR. The sample holds about 820,000 clones; over 90% are singletons and the top ten take approximately 25%. Sequencing was carried out using naive CD8+ T cells sorted from blood. The receptor source for this set is a man under 40 in good health.

The chain couples TRBV7-6 to TRBJ2-1; 14 bases are a match to TRBD2. Germline V lookup: CDR1 SGHVS, CDR2 FNYEAQ. The J segment lost 6 bases and the V segment lost 5 bases, leaving 9 bases of the junction unmatched. There are 17 residues in the CDR3. In DNA, the CDR3 is TGTGCCAGCAGCAATATCAACGGGACTAGCGGGAGCAATGAGCAGTTCTTC. This translates into CASSNINGTSGSNEQFF.

This chain joins TRBV28 and TRBJ1-1; D is undetermined. Looked up from germline, CDR1 is MDHEN and CDR2 is SYDVKM. CDR3 length equals 18 residues. Trimming pared 2 bases from V and 0 bases from J, leaving 19 bases between. The CDR3 is CASSLTVVGQSMNTEAFF. The CDR3 nucleotides are TGTGCCAGCAGTTTAACGGTGGTGGGTCAGAGCATGAACACTGAAGCTTTCTTT.

The chain links TRBV14 to TRBJ2-7; D gene ambiguous. The germline V gene has CDR1 SGHDN and CDR2 FVKESK. The length of the CDR3 is 15 residues. The V end lost 4 bases, the J end lost 3 bases, and 16 bases lay between the germline ends. The CDR3: CASSPRPVADYEQYF. The CDR3 DNA reads TGTGCCAGCAGCCCGCGCCCGGTTGCGGACTACGAGCAGTACTTC.

The V gene is TRBV6-4, the J gene TRBJ2-1, with D perhaps matching TRBD2 (5 bases). CDR1 MRHNA and CDR2 SNTAGT come from the germline V gene. V gave up 11 bases and J gave up 2 bases, with 10 bases separating them. The CDR3 is made up of 12 amino acids. The chain's CDR3 is CADDYTYNEQFF. The CDR3 DNA reads as TGTGCCGACGACTACACCTACAATGAGCAGTTCTTC.

The V and J genes are TRBV18 and TRBJ2-7, with a possible D match to TRBD2 (5 bases). CDR1 and CDR2 (germline): KGHSH, LQKENI. V was trimmed by 4 bases and J by 2 bases, leaving 12 bases between them. CDR3 length: 14 amino acids. CDR3 coding DNA: TGTGCCAGCTCACTTCCGGGGTCCCCCTACGAGCAGTACTTC. It encodes CASSLPGSPYEQYF.